This TCR beta chain is drawn from a study of OX40 agonist ivuxolimab in advanced cancers. Study context: Earlier anti-PD-1, anti-PD-L1 or anti-CTLA-4 therapy was permitted; about 39% had received some. Study-wide results and limits: On average, a greater number of expanded clones characterised CD8+ T cells relative to CD4+. Some patients who did not respond also had low normalized T-cell clonal expansion.

TCRdb's table, derived via immunoSEQ multiplex PCR, lists solely in-frame clones and lacks some. The sample has roughly 45,000 clones; approximately 81% are singletons. On this clone: Its antigen is currently unknown.

The study sampled blood at baseline, cycle 4 day 1, and cycle 7 day 1. Germline values: CDR1 SEHNR, CDR2 FQNEAQ (reference sequence). The CDR3 length is 14 residues. The V and J ends lost 5 bases and 0 bases respectively, with 7 bases between them. The receptor was derived from an adult with an advanced solid tumor such as melanoma, head and neck, liver or kidney cancer. The chain joins TRBV7-9 to TRBJ1-4, with no clear D. Sequences were derived from CD4+ or CD8+ T cells sorted from blood, sampled in a trial of the OX40 agonist ivuxolimab. For the CDR3, the DNA is TGTGCCAGCAGCGGCACCTCAACTAATGAAAAACTGTTTTTT. As protein: CASSGTSTNEKLFF.